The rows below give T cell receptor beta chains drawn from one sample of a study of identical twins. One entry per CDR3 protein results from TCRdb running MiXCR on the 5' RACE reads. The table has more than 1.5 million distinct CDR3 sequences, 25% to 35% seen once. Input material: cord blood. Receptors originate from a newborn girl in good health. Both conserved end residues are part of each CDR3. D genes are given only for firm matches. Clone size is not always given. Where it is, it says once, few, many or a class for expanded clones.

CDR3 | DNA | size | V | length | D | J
CASSAQTGVGEAFF | TGTGCCAGCAGCGCCCAAACAGGGGTTGGAGAAGCTTTCTTT | - | TRBV6-1 | 14 | TRBD1 | TRBJ1-1
CSARDSGGGKADEQFF | TGCAGTGCTAGAGATTCGGGTGGGGGGAAGGCCGATGAGCAGTTCTTC | - | TRBV20-1 | 16 | - | TRBJ2-1
CASSFSEIPDTQYF | TGTGCCAGCAGTTTTTCTGAGATTCCAGATACGCAGTATTTT | - | TRBV28 | 14 | - | TRBJ2-3
CASGLSRYEQYF | TGTGCTAGTGGTTTAAGCCGCTACGAGCAGTACTTC | few | TRBV12-5 | 12 | - | TRBJ2-7
CASSYGTGINSPLHF | TGTGCCAGCAGTTACGGGACAGGGATTAATTCACCCCTCCACTTT | few | TRBV6-6 | 15 | TRBD1 | TRBJ1-6
CASSRGEPNYGYTF | TGTGCCAGCTCTCGTGGGGAACCAAACTATGGCTACACCTTC | few | TRBV6-6 | 14 | - | TRBJ1-2
CASSLKPWQGNGYTF | TGTGCCAGCAGTTTAAAGCCGTGGCAGGGCAATGGCTACACCTTC | - | TRBV27 | 15 | - | TRBJ1-2
CASSLSGMETQYF | TGTGCCAGCAGTTTAAGTGGCATGGAGACCCAGTACTTC | - | TRBV12-3/TRBV12-4 | 13 | - | TRBJ2-5
CASSERRTYEQYF | TGTGCCAGCAGTGAAAGGCGGACCTACGAGCAGTACTTC | many | TRBV2 | 13 | - | TRBJ2-7
CAIALYNEQFF | TGTGCCATCGCCCTGTACAATGAGCAGTTCTTC | - | TRBV11-2 | 11 | - | TRBJ2-1
CASREERDSFYEQYF | TGTGCCAGCAGGGAGGAAAGGGACAGTTTCTACGAGCAGTACTTC | few | TRBV5-4 | 15 | TRBD1 | TRBJ2-7
CASSLWTGESGANVLTF | TGTGCCAGCAGTTTATGGACAGGAGAGTCTGGGGCCAACGTCCTGACTTTC | - | TRBV27 | 17 | TRBD1 | TRBJ2-6
CASGLSPLGAASTDTQYF | TGTGCTAGTGGTTTGTCCCCTTTAGGGGCGGCGAGCACAGATACGCAGTATTTT | few | TRBV12-5 | 18 | - | TRBJ2-3
CGQRTSGSDTQYF | TGCGGCCAGAGGACTAGCGGGAGTGATACGCAGTATTTT | - | TRBV20-1 | 13 | TRBD2 | TRBJ2-3
CSVERIQGANYGYTF | TGCAGCGTTGAGAGGATACAGGGGGCTAACTATGGCTACACCTTC | - | TRBV29-1 | 15 | TRBD1 | TRBJ1-2
CASRGRTTNEKLFF | TGTGCCAGCAGGGGACGGACAACTAATGAAAAACTGTTTTTT | - | TRBV12-3/TRBV12-4 | 14 | - | TRBJ1-4
CAGSLVYSAGVAKNIQYF | TGTGCCGGCAGCTTAGTTTATTCGGCGGGGGTAGCCAAAAACATTCAGTACTTC | - | TRBV7-2 | 18 | TRBD2 | TRBJ2-4
CSVDGQATDTQYF | TGCAGCGTTGACGGACAGGCCACAGATACGCAGTATTTT | - | TRBV29-1 | 13 | TRBD1 | TRBJ2-3
CASSRTVPFNSPLHF | TGTGCCAGCAGCCGGACAGTCCCTTTTAATTCACCCCTCCACTTT | - | TRBV6-5 | 15 | - | TRBJ1-6
CASSYRQGANSPLHF | TGTGCCAGCAGTTACCGACAGGGGGCAAATTCACCCCTCCACTTT | few | TRBV6-6 | 15 | TRBD1 | TRBJ1-6
CASSSTGLAYNEQFF | TGTGCCAGCAGTTCTACGGGACTAGCCTACAATGAGCAGTTCTTC | - | TRBV27 | 15 | TRBD2 | TRBJ2-1
CAISESTRQRNEQFF | TGTGCCATCAGTGAGTCGACTCGGCAACGGAATGAGCAGTTCTTC | - | TRBV10-3 | 15 | - | TRBJ2-1
CASSYLYQGSLRLPQYF | TGTGCCAGCAGTTACCTCTACCAGGGCTCTTTGCGCCTTCCGCAGTATTTT | few | TRBV6-5 | 17 | - | TRBJ2-3
CASSTSGTGGYEQYF | TGTGCCAGCAGTACCTCCGGGACAGGGGGCTACGAGCAGTACTTC | many | TRBV28 | 15 | TRBD1 | TRBJ2-7
CASSPRVRGGYTF | TGTGCCAGCAGCCCCCGCGTTAGGGGCGGCTACACCTTC | few | TRBV14 | 13 | - | TRBJ1-2
CASSWTGPSTDVQYF | TGTGCCAGCAGTTGGACAGGGCCTAGCACAGATGTGCAGTATTTT | once | TRBV12-3/TRBV12-4 | 15 | TRBD1 | TRBJ2-3
CASSLVLAGATYEQYF | TGTGCCAGCAGTTTGGTCCTAGCGGGAGCAACCTACGAGCAGTACTTC | - | TRBV28 | 16 | TRBD2 | TRBJ2-7
CSARDSPYNEQFF | TGCAGTGCTCGGGACAGCCCTTACAATGAGCAGTTCTTC | few | TRBV20-1 | 13 | TRBD1 | TRBJ2-1
CASSLVRLAGHNEQFF | TGTGCCAGCAGCTTAGTACGCCTAGCGGGCCACAATGAGCAGTTCTTC | - | TRBV7-8 | 16 | TRBD2 | TRBJ2-1
CSASMGHNEQYF | TGCAGTGCTAGCATGGGCCACAATGAGCAGTACTTC | few | TRBV20-1 | 12 | - | TRBJ2-7
CASSDGGPGELFF | TGTGCCAGCAGTGATGGGGGGCCCGGGGAGCTGTTTTTT | few | TRBV6-1 | 13 | - | TRBJ2-2
CASSQALLAGGGNEQFF | TGTGCCAGCAGCCAAGCCTTACTAGCGGGAGGGGGCAATGAGCAGTTCTTC | few | TRBV14 | 17 | TRBD2 | TRBJ2-1
CASSLERGEQYF | TGTGCCAGCAGTTTGGAACGTGGCGAGCAGTACTTC | many | TRBV12-3/TRBV12-4 | 12 | - | TRBJ2-7
CASSPRDSRTDTQYF | TGTGCCAGCAGCCCCCGGGACTCCCGCACAGATACGCAGTATTTT | few | TRBV7-2 | 15 | - | TRBJ2-3
CASSQGVQRGIQETQYF | TGTGCCAGCAGCCAAGGGGTTCAGCGGGGGATCCAAGAGACCCAGTACTTC | - | TRBV4-2 | 17 | TRBD2 | TRBJ2-5
CASKTGTKNIQYF | TGTGCCAGCAAGACAGGGACCAAAAACATTCAGTACTTC | few | TRBV2 | 13 | TRBD1 | TRBJ2-4
CASSYSGLNTDTQYF | TGTGCCAGCAGTTACTCGGGTCTAAACACAGATACGCAGTATTTT | - | TRBV6-5 | 15 | - | TRBJ2-3
CASSLDRVDHEAFF | TGCGCCAGCAGCTTGGACAGGGTCGATCATGAAGCTTTCTTT | few | TRBV5-1 | 14 | - | TRBJ1-1
CASSPRGGVNEKLFF | TGTGCCAGCAGCCCGCGCGGGGGGGTTAATGAAAAACTGTTTTTT | few | TRBV7-8 | 15 | - | TRBJ1-4
CASSLDWTDTGNTIYF | TGTGCCAGCAGCTTAGACTGGACAGACACTGGAAACACCATATATTTT | few | TRBV7-9 | 16 | - | TRBJ1-3
CASRTGEGQPQHF | TGTGCCAGCAGGACAGGGGAAGGGCAGCCCCAGCATTTT | few | TRBV6-6 | 13 | TRBD1 | TRBJ1-5
CSASVTSGAYEQYF | TGCAGTGCTAGTGTGACTAGCGGGGCCTACGAGCAGTACTTC | many | TRBV20-1 | 14 | TRBD2 | TRBJ2-7
CASSRQNQPQHF | TGTGCCAGCAGTCGACAGAATCAGCCCCAGCATTTT | - | TRBV6-1 | 12 | - | TRBJ1-5
CASSPTGANTQYF | TGTGCCAGTAGTCCCACAGGGGCTAATACGCAGTATTTT | - | TRBV19 | 13 | TRBD1 | TRBJ2-3
CASSGARNEQYF | TGTGCCAGCAGTGGTGCTAGAAATGAGCAGTACTTC | - | TRBV6-1 | 12 | - | TRBJ2-7
CASSSDTTNEKLFF | TGTGCCAGCAGCTCGGACACAACTAATGAAAAACTGTTTTTT | few | TRBV7-9 | 14 | - | TRBJ1-4
CSASQREARGAGYGYTF | TGCAGTGCTTCACAGAGAGAGGCAAGAGGGGCGGGCTATGGCTACACCTTC | few | TRBV20-1 | 17 | - | TRBJ1-2
CASSSGLAGGYF | TGTGCCAGCAGTTCAGGACTAGCGGGAGGGTACTTC | - | TRBV28 | 12 | TRBD2 | TRBJ2-4
CASSFGSHQYF | TGTGCCAGCAGTTTTGGATCCCATCAGTATTTT | many | TRBV12-3/TRBV12-4 | 11 | - | TRBJ2-3
CATLDRGRPTDTQYF | TGTGCCACCCTGGACAGGGGGCGCCCCACAGATACGCAGTATTTT | many | TRBV28 | 15 | TRBD1 | TRBJ2-3
CATSARTDTQYF | TGTGCCACCAGTGCCCGCACAGATACGCAGTATTTT | many | TRBV24-1 | 12 | - | TRBJ2-3
CASSQDTGYYQPQHF | TGTGCCAGCAGCCAAGATACAGGGTACTATCAGCCCCAGCATTTT | few | TRBV3-1 | 15 | - | TRBJ1-5
CASSQERIYEQYF | TGCGCCAGCAGCCAAGAAAGGATTTACGAGCAGTACTTC | - | TRBV4-1 | 13 | - | TRBJ2-7
CASSPYLSLEQYF | TGTGCCAGCAGTCCGTACCTGTCCCTCGAGCAGTACTTC | - | TRBV12-3/TRBV12-4 | 13 | - | TRBJ2-7
CASSYSILGSTGELFF | TGTGCCAGCAGTTACTCGATATTAGGGAGCACCGGGGAGCTGTTTTTT | few | TRBV6-2/TRBV6-3 | 16 | - | TRBJ2-2
CASSFSRLAGLSYEQYF | TGTGCCAGCAGCTTCTCCCGACTAGCGGGTCTTTCCTACGAGCAGTACTTC | - | TRBV7-2 | 17 | TRBD2 | TRBJ2-7